Listed below are T cell receptor beta chains from one sample, sequenced in a study of a mutant IDH1 vaccine in newly diagnosed glioma. Measured with immunoSEQ multiplex PCR; TCRdb has only the in-frame clones, and not every one. The sample has tens of thousands of clones; around 84% are singletons. For these receptors, no antigen is known. The sample was PBMCs, taken from a glioma patient whose treatment included an IDH1 peptide vaccine. The source of these receptors is a man aged 25-45 years with glioma. Both conserved end residues are part of each CDR3. A D gene is named only where the DNA matches it firmly. Only part of the rows carry a size: once, few, many, or a class if the clone is expanded.

j_call | v_call | clone_size | d_call | cdr3_aa | cdr3_nt
TRBJ2-7 | TRBV4-2 | - | - | CASSQDLYEQYF | TGTGCCAGCAGCCAAGACCTCTACGAGCAGTACTTC
TRBJ2-6 | TRBV19 | - | - | CASSISRAGANVLTF | TGTGCCAGTAGTATCTCCAGGGCTGGGGCCAACGTCCTGACTTTC
TRBJ1-1 | TRBV7-9 | few | - | CASSSWDTGTEAFF | TGTGCCAGCAGCTCTTGGGACACCGGCACTGAAGCTTTCTTT
TRBJ1-2 | TRBV15 | - | - | CATSRDAGNYGYTF | TGTGCCACCAGCAGAGACGCGGGGAACTATGGCTACACCTTC
TRBJ1-2 | TRBV27 | - | - | CASSNRGDYGYTF | TGTGCCAGCAGTAATAGGGGGGACTATGGCTACACCTTC
TRBJ1-1 | TRBV30 | - | - | CAWSTQRFSEAFF | TGTGCCTGGAGTACACAGCGGTTTTCAGAAGCTTTCTTT
TRBJ1-1 | TRBV7-9 | - | TRBD1 | CASSLGTGTGNTEAFF | TGTGCCAGCAGCTTAGGCACCGGGACAGGGAACACTGAAGCTTTCTTT
TRBJ1-1 | TRBV28 | - | - | CASSFLQGYSEAFF | TGTGCCAGCAGTTTTTTGCAGGGGTATAGCGAAGCTTTCTTT
TRBJ1-5 | TRBV5-5 | - | - | CASSLLGGTQPQHF | TGTGCCAGCAGCTTGTTGGGAGGGACTCAGCCCCAGCATTTT
TRBJ1-1 | TRBV11-2 | - | TRBD1 | CASSPDRAFGTEAFF | TGTGCCAGCAGTCCGGACAGGGCCTTCGGCACTGAAGCTTTCTTT
TRBJ2-7 | TRBV11-2 | - | TRBD2 | CASSSLAGGTYEQYF | TGTGCCAGCAGCTCGCTAGCGGGGGGAACCTACGAGCAGTACTTC
TRBJ2-3 | TRBV18 | - | TRBD1 | CASSPPIPWGQGGTDTQYF | TGTGCCAGCTCACCACCCATTCCCTGGGGACAGGGAGGCACAGATACGCAGTATTTT